This T cell receptor (beta chain) was documented in a study of identical twins. Broader study findings: Diverse VJ usage suggested most zero-insertion clonotypes were not invariant T cells. Twin pairs had excess sharing that was weaker in beta out-of-frame sequences.

On this clonotype: Antigen unknown.

With template switching, a universal primer site was added, and the cDNA carried unique molecular identifiers. A single record per CDR3 protein comes from TCRdb applying MiXCR to the 5' RACE reads. This table has 500,000 or so distinct CDR3 sequences, roughly 21% appearing once. These data are also associated with another study on T cells expressing NK-cell markers. That investigation notes: Researchers report these clonotypes also headed the CD3+CD56-NKG2C+ fraction in a few donors.

The sequence came from a woman younger than 30 in good health. The source material was CD4+ T cells sorted from blood.

In nucleotides, the CDR3 is TGTGCCAGCAGCTTAAAAACTGGGACAGGGGGTTACAATGAGCAGTTCTTC. Amino acid sequence: CASSLKTGTGGYNEQFF. The chain recombines TRBV7-2 with TRBJ2-1; 11 bases align to TRBD1. Germline V lookup: CDR1 SGHTA, CDR2 FQGNSA. This CDR3 has 17 amino acids. V trimming: 2 bases; J trimming: 4 bases; junction bases outside the gene matches: 7.